Below, one T cell receptor (beta chain) is given with its context. The antigen is not known. The repertoire was sequenced with immunoSEQ multiplex PCR; TCRdb's copy has only in-frame clones and lacks some. This sample has roughly 50,000 clones, with around four fifths found just once. The V gene end was trimmed by 4 bases and the J gene end by 3 bases; junction bases not matched to a gene: 9. The CDR3 is made up of 16 amino acids. Germline CDR1 and CDR2: MGHRA and YSYEKL. This sample was included in a study of OX40 agonist ivuxolimab in advanced cancers. Looking at the study overall: The dose-escalation cohort had hepatocellular carcinoma, melanoma, renal cell or head and neck cancer. Eligibility rules accepted prior anti-PD-1, anti-PD-L1 or anti-CTLA-4 therapy, and 40% to 50% had some. Whole-study findings and limits: Among expanded peripheral T cells, antigen specificity went undetermined. In general, CD8+ T cells held more expanded clones than CD4+ did, on average.

The sequence was collected from an adult with an advanced solid tumor such as melanoma, head and neck, liver or kidney cancer. The specimen was CD4+ or CD8+ T cells sorted from blood, collected in a trial of the OX40 agonist ivuxolimab. The chain uses TRBV4-1 and TRBJ1-3; 7 bases agree with TRBD1. The CDR3 loop is CASSPGQYQLGNTIYF. The CDR3 bases are TGCGCCAGCAGCCCGGGACAGTACCAACTTGGAAACACCATATATTTT.